Below, one T cell receptor (beta chain) is given with its context. No antigen is known for it. This sample was included in a study of monozygotic twins with inflammatory bowel disease. Study observations and caveats: Between concordant and discordant twins, repertoire similarity failed to differ, a result that limited power may explain.

From its re-call of the 5' RACE reads, TCRdb lists each CDR3 protein once, without DNA. This sample's table reports around 220,000 distinct CDR3 sequences. Sequencing was performed on blood. The clonotype comes from a human donor with ulcerative colitis or Crohn's disease, or a healthy co-twin of an affected twin (not recorded which).

CDR3 amino acids: CASSRSLGQGGSYNEQFF. The chain carries TRBV6-5 and TRBJ2-1; TCRdb's D call, TRBD1, is unchecked because there is no DNA. The CDR3 length is 18 residues. The germline V gene encodes CDR1 MNHEY and CDR2 SVGAGI.